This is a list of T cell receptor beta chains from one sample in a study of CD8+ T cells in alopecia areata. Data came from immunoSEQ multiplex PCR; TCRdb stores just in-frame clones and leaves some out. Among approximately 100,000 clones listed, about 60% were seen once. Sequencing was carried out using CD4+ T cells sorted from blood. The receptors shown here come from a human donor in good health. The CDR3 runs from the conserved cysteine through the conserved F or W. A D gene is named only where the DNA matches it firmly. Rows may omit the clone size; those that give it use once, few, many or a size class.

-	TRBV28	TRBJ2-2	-	CASSFGGINTGELFF	TGTGCCAGCAGTTTCGGAGGGATTAACACCGGGGAGCTGTTTTTT
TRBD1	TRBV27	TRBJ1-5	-	CASSLWAGQGNQPQHF	TGTGCCAGCAGTTTATGGGCGGGACAGGGCAATCAGCCCCAGCATTTT
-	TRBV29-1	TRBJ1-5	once	CSVESLRPDRQGSNQPQHF	TGCAGCGTTGAGTCTCTCAGGCCGGATCGCCAGGGAAGCAATCAGCCCCAGCATTTT
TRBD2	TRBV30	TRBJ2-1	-	CAWSVEMAGGEFF	TGTGCCTGGAGTGTTGAAATGGCGGGGGGAGAGTTCTTC
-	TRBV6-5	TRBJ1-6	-	CASSYEGGSPLHF	TGTGCCAGCAGTTACGAGGGGGGGTCACCCCTCCACTTT
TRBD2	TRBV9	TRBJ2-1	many	CASSAIPRGGWNEQFF	TGTGCCAGCAGCGCCATCCCTCGGGGGGGCTGGAATGAGCAGTTCTTC
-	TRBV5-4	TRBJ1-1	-	CASSSDWNTEAFF	TGTGCCAGCAGTTCTGACTGGAACACTGAAGCTTTCTTT
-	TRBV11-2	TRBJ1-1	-	CASSSQQVMNTEAFF	TGTGCCAGCAGCTCTCAACAGGTTATGAACACTGAAGCTTTCTTT
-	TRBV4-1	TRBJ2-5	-	CASSPVGQQETQYF	TGCGCCAGCAGCCCCGTGGGGCAGCAAGAGACCCAGTACTTC
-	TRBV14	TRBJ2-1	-	CASTRDLGASYNEQFF	TGTGCCAGCACCCGGGATCTGGGGGCGTCCTACAATGAGCAGTTCTTC
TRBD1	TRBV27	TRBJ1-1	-	CASSLARGMYTEAFF	TGTGCCAGCAGTTTGGCCAGGGGGATGTACACTGAAGCTTTCTTT
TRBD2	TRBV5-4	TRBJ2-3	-	CASSRGGAGDTQYF	TGTGCCAGCAGCCGCGGGGGGGCCGGAGATACGCAGTATTTT
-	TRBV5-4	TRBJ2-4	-	CASSSGFSQRNIQYF	TGTGCCAGCAGCTCGGGGTTCAGCCAACGAAACATTCAGTACTTC
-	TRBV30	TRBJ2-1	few	CAWSTGGADEQFF	TGTGCCTGGAGCACGGGCGGGGCGGATGAGCAGTTCTTC
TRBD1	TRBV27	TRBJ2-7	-	CASSLLGQRGPLPYEQYF	TGTGCCAGCAGTTTATTGGGACAGAGGGGTCCCCTCCCTTACGAGCAGTACTTC
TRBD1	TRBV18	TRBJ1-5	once	CASSQGGTNQPQHF	TGTGCCAGCTCACAAGGGGGCACGAATCAGCCCCAGCATTTT
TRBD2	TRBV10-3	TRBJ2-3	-	CAISDYTHRGENTQYF	TGTGCCATCAGTGACTACACGCATCGGGGGGAGAATACGCAGTATTTT
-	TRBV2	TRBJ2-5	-	CASIRETQYF	TGTGCCAGCATTCGTGAGACCCAGTACTTC
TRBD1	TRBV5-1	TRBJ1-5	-	CASSKGQGDQPQHF	TGCGCCAGCAGCAAGGGACAGGGGGATCAGCCCCAGCATTTT
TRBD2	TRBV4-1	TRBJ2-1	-	CASSRAGTSFDSEQFF	TGCGCCAGCAGCCGGGCCGGGACTAGTTTCGACAGTGAGCAGTTCTTC
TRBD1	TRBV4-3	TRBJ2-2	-	CASCPGTGKGGELFF	TGCGCCAGCTGCCCCGGGACAGGAAAGGGCGGGGAGCTGTTTTTT
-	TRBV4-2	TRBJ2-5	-	CASSPGGEETQYF	TGTGCCAGCAGCCCCGGCGGGGAAGAGACCCAGTACTTC
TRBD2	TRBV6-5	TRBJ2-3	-	CASFGGSTDTQYF	TGTGCCAGCTTCGGGGGGAGCACAGATACGCAGTATTTT
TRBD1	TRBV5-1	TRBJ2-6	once	CASSLTGTGANVLTF	TGCGCCAGCAGCCTGACAGGGACCGGGGCCAACGTCCTGACTTTC
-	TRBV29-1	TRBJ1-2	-	CSVEDGGSGYTF	TGCAGCGTTGAAGATGGGGGGAGCGGCTACACCTTC
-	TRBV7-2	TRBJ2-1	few	CASSPSRRVGKNEQFF	TGTGCCAGCAGCCCCTCGAGGAGGGTTGGGAAAAATGAGCAGTTCTTC
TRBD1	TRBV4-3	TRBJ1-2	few	CASSQERGQLYGYTF	TGCGCCAGCAGCCAGGAGCGGGGACAGCTCTATGGCTACACCTTC
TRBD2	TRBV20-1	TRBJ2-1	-	CSVAGGNEQFF	TGCAGTGTTGCGGGGGGGAATGAGCAGTTCTTC
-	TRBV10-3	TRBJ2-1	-	CAIRGGQGFDEQFF	TGTGCCATCAGAGGGGGGCAGGGGTTCGATGAGCAGTTCTTC
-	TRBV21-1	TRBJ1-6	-	CASSKARKSPLHF	TGTGCCAGCAGCAAAGCGCGGAAATCACCCCTCCACTTT
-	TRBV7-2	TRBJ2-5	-	CASSPRSQETQYF	TGTGCCAGCAGCCCACGATCCCAAGAGACCCAGTACTTC
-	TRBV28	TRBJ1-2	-	CAGSGYYGYTF	TGTGCCGGATCGGGGTACTATGGCTACACCTTC
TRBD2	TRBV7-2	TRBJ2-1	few	CASSFLAGDEQFF	TGTGCCAGCAGCTTCCTAGCGGGGGATGAGCAGTTCTTC